This T cell receptor (beta chain) stems from a study of blood T cells in healthy people across ages. Regarding the study as a whole: As age increased, TCR beta diversity per million T cells fell in a roughly linear fashion.

The CDR3 is made up of 14 amino acids. Germline V gene lookup returns CDR1 MNHEY and CDR2 SVGAGI. V gave up 7 bases and J gave up 3 bases; unmatched junction bases: 8. Turning to this clonotype: Its antigen is not known.

Sample-barcoded 5' priming and a J-beta primer mix drove a second PCR of roughly 6 to 12 cycles. TCRdb redid the calling of the 5' RACE reads with MiXCR, one entry per CDR3 protein. The repertoire holds about 640,000 distinct CDR3 sequences, with approximately 59% as singletons. The rearrangement joins TRBV6-5 to TRBJ2-5, with 7 bases lining up with TRBD2. The receptor comes from a man aged 55 to 69 in good health. Sequences were obtained from blood. This CDR3 is CASTRSGTKETQYF. CDR3 sequence (DNA): TGTGCCAGCACACGCTCCGGGACTAAAGAGACCCAGTACTTC.